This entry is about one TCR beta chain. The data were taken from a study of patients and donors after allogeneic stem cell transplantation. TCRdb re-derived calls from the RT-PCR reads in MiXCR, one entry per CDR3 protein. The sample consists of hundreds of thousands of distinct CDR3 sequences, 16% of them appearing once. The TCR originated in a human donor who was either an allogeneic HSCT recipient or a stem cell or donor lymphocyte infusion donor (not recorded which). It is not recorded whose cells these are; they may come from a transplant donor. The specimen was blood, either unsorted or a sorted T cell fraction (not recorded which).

CDR3 loop: CASSPKVKLEQETQYF. CDR3 bases: TGTGCCAGCAGCCCAAAGGTCAAACTAGAACAAGAGACCCAGTACTTC. V is TRBV4-2 and J is TRBJ2-5, with a possible D match to TRBD2 (5 bases). The CDR3 contains 16 residues. V lost 4 bases and J 2 bases, leaving 17 bases between the germline ends. Germline-derived CDR1 and CDR2 are LGHNA and YNFKEQ.